This T cell receptor (beta chain) was captured by sequencing in a study of cytomegalovirus exposure and HLA in healthy donors. The study's findings and limits: Across donors, most TCRs were seen rarely, yet some public ones were widespread. The authors judged a highly shared variant cluster likely a sequencing artifact. CMV serostatus stood as the only immune exposure information on hand.

At collection, donors were nominally healthy, but unrecorded immune exposures were probable. PCR primers comprised 60 Vbeta and 13 Jbeta primers. The table came from immunoSEQ multiplex PCR; TCRdb's copy has only in-frame clones and leaves some out. The sample lists roughly 100,000 clones; around two thirds were seen once. About this clone: Its antigen is unknown.

V gave up 4 bases and J gave up 0 bases; unmatched junction bases: 11. CDR1 and CDR2 (germline): LGHNA, YNFKEQ. The CDR3 has 17 amino acids. The origin of this receptor is a woman aged 45 to 65 in good health and CMV-seronegative. Sequencing input: PBMCs. The V gene is TRBV4-2, the J gene TRBJ2-5, with TRBD2 matching 7 bases. The CDR3 loop is CASSRAGSPQNQETQYF. The CDR3 DNA is TGTGCCAGCAGCCGAGCGGGATCGCCTCAGAACCAAGAGACCCAGTACTTC.